Listed below are T cell receptor beta chains from one sample, sequenced in a study of T cells after yellow fever vaccination. TCRdb fed the 5' RACE reads into MiXCR, producing one record per CDR3 protein. The table shows 250,000 to 350,000 distinct CDR3 sequences, with about 10% occurring only once. The sequencing here drew on CD4+ T cells sorted from PBMCs, taken 5 days after the yellow fever booster vaccination. These receptors were taken from a young man who received the YFV17D yellow fever vaccine. CDR3s include the opening cysteine and the closing phenylalanine or tryptophan. The D gene is left open where the match is weak. Some rows mark clone size as missing; the rest say once, few, many or name a class of expanded clone.

-,few,TRBJ1-1,TRBV12-3/TRBV12-4,CASSLVGLGAFF,TGTGCCAGCAGTTTAGTGGGATTAGGGGCTTTCTTT
-,few,TRBJ1-5,TRBV30,CAWRGRVGQPQHF,TGTGCCTGGAGGGGAAGGGTTGGTCAGCCCCAGCATTTT
TRBD2,-,TRBJ2-3,TRBV6-5,CASRIGGATDTQYF,TGTGCCAGCAGAATCGGGGGGGCCACAGATACGCAGTATTTT
TRBD1,many,TRBJ1-2,TRBV20-1,CSAPESNRGVNYGYTF,TGCAGTGCTCCCGAATCAAACAGGGGAGTCAACTATGGCTACACCTTC
TRBD2,-,TRBJ2-3,TRBV2,CAGGLAGEDTQYF,TGTGCCGGGGGACTAGCGGGGGAAGATACGCAGTATTTT
TRBD1,few,TRBJ1-4,TRBV5-1,CASSLATTGGEEKLFF,TGCGCCAGCAGCTTGGCCACGACAGGGGGTGAAGAAAAACTGTTTTTT
TRBD2,-,TRBJ2-1,TRBV5-1,CASSATSGTSYNEQFF,TGCGCCAGCAGCGCCACTAGCGGGACCTCCTACAATGAGCAGTTCTTC
-,-,TRBJ2-3,TRBV25-1,CASSGGARWDTQYF,TGTGCCAGCAGTGGCGGGGCCCGATGGGATACGCAGTATTTT
-,few,TRBJ2-5,TRBV14,CASSHLGGTRETQYF,TGTGCCAGCAGCCACCTAGGGGGGACCCGAGAGACCCAGTACTTC
-,once,TRBJ1-5,TRBV4-2,CASSLQFGANQPQHF,TGTGCCAGCAGCCTCCAATTTGGGGCCAATCAGCCCCAGCATTTT
-,few,TRBJ1-4,TRBV6-5,CATGRGMREKLFF,TGTGCCACCGGGAGGGGTATGAGGGAAAAACTGTTTTTT
-,many,TRBJ2-7,TRBV5-1,CASSLGTYEQYF,TGCGCCAGCAGCCTGGGAACTTACGAGCAGTACTTC
-,few,TRBJ2-5,TRBV5-1,CASSITTAGGGETQYF,TGCGCCAGCAGCATTACCACCGCCGGGGGCGGGGAGACCCAGTACTTC
-,few,TRBJ1-1,TRBV2,CASGVQRKAEAFF,TGTGCCAGCGGGGTCCAGAGGAAGGCTGAAGCTTTCTTT
-,few,TRBJ1-5,TRBV6-5,CASSSTGSWQPQHF,TGTGCCAGCAGCTCAACAGGGTCCTGGCAGCCCCAGCATTTT
-,-,TRBJ1-1,TRBV6-4,CASSLRIQANTEAFF,TGTGCCAGCAGTCTCCGGATCCAGGCGAACACTGAAGCTTTCTTT
TRBD2,many,TRBJ2-5,TRBV6-2/TRBV6-3,CASRGLAGMMTQYF,TGTGCCAGCAGGGGACTAGCGGGGATGATGACCCAGTACTTC
TRBD1,few,TRBJ2-4,TRBV13,CASSSGQGDPILAKNIQYF,TGTGCCAGCAGCTCCGGACAGGGAGATCCCATATTAGCCAAAAACATTCAGTACTTC
-,many,TRBJ2-1,TRBV7-6,CASSGTTSYNEQFF,TGTGCCAGCAGCGGGACCACTTCCTACAATGAGCAGTTCTTC
TRBD2,few,TRBJ2-1,TRBV6-1,CASSRLAGLYNEQFF,TGTGCCAGCAGCCGACTAGCGGGGCTGTACAATGAGCAGTTCTTC
-,-,TRBJ1-2,TRBV9,CASSVDRGPYGYTF,TGTGCCAGCAGCGTAGACCGGGGGCCCTATGGCTACACCTTC
TRBD1,few,TRBJ1-1,TRBV7-2,CASSPRFAGGYTEAFF,TGTGCCAGCAGCCCCAGGTTCGCAGGGGGCTACACTGAAGCTTTCTTT
TRBD2,few,TRBJ2-5,TRBV9,CASSVAGGETQYF,TGTGCCAGCAGCGTCGCCGGGGGGGAGACCCAGTACTTC
TRBD1,-,TRBJ2-3,TRBV4-2,CASSLEWDRRDTQYF,TGTGCCAGCAGCCTAGAGTGGGACAGGAGGGATACGCAGTATTTT
TRBD2,many,TRBJ2-1,TRBV7-9,CASSLNSGGTNEQFF,TGTGCCAGCAGCTTAAATAGCGGGGGGACCAATGAGCAGTTCTTC
-,few,TRBJ1-6,TRBV4-3,CASSQTSGAGYNSPLHF,TGCGCCAGCAGCCAGACCTCAGGGGCTGGGTATAATTCACCCCTCCACTTT
TRBD1,-,TRBJ2-4,TRBV7-9,CASSLDRDRDAPVALTLAKNIQYF,TGTGCCAGCAGCTTAGATCGCGACAGGGACGCTCCCGTTGCCCTCACACTAGCCAAAAACATTCAGTACTTC
-,many,TRBJ2-7,TRBV28,CASSLRGAEGSYEQYF,TGTGCCAGCAGTTTACGGGGGGCGGAGGGCTCCTACGAGCAGTACTTC
TRBD1,few,TRBJ1-1,TRBV6-2/TRBV6-3,CASRTNRGRAEAFF,TGTGCCAGCAGGACCAACAGGGGGCGGGCTGAAGCTTTCTTT
-,few,TRBJ2-5,TRBV9,CASSGRRAGETQYF,TGTGCCAGCAGCGGACGGCGGGCGGGAGAGACCCAGTACTTC